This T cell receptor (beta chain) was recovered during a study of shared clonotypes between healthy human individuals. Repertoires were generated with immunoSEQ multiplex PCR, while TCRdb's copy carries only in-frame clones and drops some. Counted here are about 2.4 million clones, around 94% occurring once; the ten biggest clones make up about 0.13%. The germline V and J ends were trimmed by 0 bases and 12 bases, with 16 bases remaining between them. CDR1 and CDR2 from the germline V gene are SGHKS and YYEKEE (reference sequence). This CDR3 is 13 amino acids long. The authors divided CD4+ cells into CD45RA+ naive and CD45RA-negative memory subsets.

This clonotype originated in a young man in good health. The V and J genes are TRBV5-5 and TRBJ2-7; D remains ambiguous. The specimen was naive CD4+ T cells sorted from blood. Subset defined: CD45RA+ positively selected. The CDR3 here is CASSLDPDTQTYF. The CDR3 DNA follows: TGTGCCAGCAGCTTGGACCCGGATACCCAAACGTACTTC.